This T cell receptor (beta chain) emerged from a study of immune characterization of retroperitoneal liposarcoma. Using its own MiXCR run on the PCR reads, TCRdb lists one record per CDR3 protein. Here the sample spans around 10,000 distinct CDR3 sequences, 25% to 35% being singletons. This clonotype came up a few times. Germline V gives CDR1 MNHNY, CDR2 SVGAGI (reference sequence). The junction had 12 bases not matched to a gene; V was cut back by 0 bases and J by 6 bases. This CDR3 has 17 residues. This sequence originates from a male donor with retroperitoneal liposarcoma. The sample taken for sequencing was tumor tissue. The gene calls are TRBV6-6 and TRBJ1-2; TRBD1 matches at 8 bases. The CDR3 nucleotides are TGTGCCAGCAGTTACTCCCCCGCAATGGACAGGGAGAATGGCTACACCTTC. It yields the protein CASSYSPAMDRENGYTF.